The 23 T cell receptor beta chains below come from one sample, sequenced in a study of vaccination and CD4 T cells after COVID-19. Sequencing of DNA taken from cultured CD4+ T cells relied on the Oncomine TCR Beta short-read assay. TCRdb reprocessed the PCR reads via MiXCR and lists one record per CDR3 protein. Here the sample spans about 15,000 distinct CDR3 sequences, 50% to 60% being singletons. What these receptors recognize is not known. As to treatment: approximately nine-day PBMC culture with coronavirus spike peptide pools or control peptides (ViraFEST assay). Sample: CD4+ T cells from blood, cultured in vitro. The source of these receptors is a human donor who had recovered from COVID-19.

The chain combines TRBV30 with TRBJ1-5; D unclear. This CDR3 has 13 amino acids. V shed 3 bases and J shed 0 bases, with 6 bases lying between them. Germline V gene sequence: CDR1 GTSNPN, CDR2 SVGIG (reference sequence). The CDR3 DNA reads TGTGCCTGGAGGGTGAATAGCAATCAGCCCCAGCATTTT. Its translation: CAWRVNSNQPQHF.

This clonotype came up a few times. Mismatch with germline at one junction end may stem from a read error. The chain recombines TRBV11-3 with TRBJ1-2; tentative D call: TRBD1 (5 bases). The CDR3 length is 11 residues. Germline V gives CDR1 SGHNT, CDR2 YENEEA. This CDR3 reads CASSLGGKVAF. Here the CDR3 DNA reads TGTGCCAGCAGCTTAGGGGGCAAGGTCGCCTTC.

This clonotype showed up just once. This CDR3 is CSAWGGGSTDTQYF. Written as DNA, the CDR3 is TGCAGTGCTTGGGGTGGGGGGAGCACAGATACGCAGTATTTT. The chain joins TRBV20-1 to TRBJ2-3; D perhaps matches TRBD2 (6 bases). The CDR3 sequence is 14 residues long. Germline values: CDR1 DFQATT, CDR2 SNEGSKA (reference sequence). Trimming stripped 5 bases from V and 0 bases from J, with 12 bases between.

V gene TRBV3-1 combines with J gene TRBJ1-5; D possibly corresponds to TRBD1 (6 bases). The CDR3 spans 14 residues. From germline, CDR1 is LGHDT and CDR2 YNNKEL (reference sequence). V shed 5 bases and J shed 4 bases, with 12 bases lying between them. The DNA for the CDR3 is TGTGCCAGCAGCGGTAGTACAGGGAATCAGCCCCAGCATTTT. As protein: CASSGSTGNQPQHF.

The chain joins TRBV19 to TRBJ1-5, with D hard to call. CDR1 and CDR2 from the germline V gene are LNHDA and SQIVND (reference sequence). The CDR3 spans 14 residues. V was pared by 4 bases and J by 5 bases, with 12 bases between. The CDR3 loop reads CASSTDLSYQPQHF. CDR3 nucleotides: TGTGCCAGTAGTACCGATCTATCCTATCAGCCCCAGCATTTT.

This clonotype was seen once. This chain joins TRBV2 and TRBJ1-1; TRBD1 matches at 7 bases. J was trimmed by 6 bases and V by 8 bases; bases with no gene match: 12. This CDR3 has 14 amino acids. Germline CDR1 SNHLY, CDR2 FYNNEI. CDR3 amino acids: CASRYTGAVAEAFF. The CDR3 region has the DNA TGTGCCAGCCGGTATACAGGGGCGGTCGCTGAAGCTTTCTTT.

This clonotype was seen a handful of times. The V call is TRBV6-1, the J call TRBJ1-6; no clear D gene. In germline, CDR1 is MNHNS, CDR2 SASEGT. Trimming shortened V by 7 bases and J by 10 bases, and 11 bases separated the two germline ends. The CDR3 consists of 12 residues. The CDR3 sequence is CASTLLRSPLHF. The CDR3 DNA reads as TGTGCCAGCACCCTCCTTCGCTCACCCCTCCACTTT.

Concerning this clonotype: The junction departs from germline at one end; a sequencing error may be responsible. The chain links TRBV7-8 to TRBJ2-2, with a weak D call TRBD2 (5 bases). This CDR3 comprises 17 residues. The V gene's germline CDR1 is SGHVS and CDR2 FQNEAQ. The CDR3 is CASSLAGGPANTGELFF. CDR3 sequence (DNA): TGTGCCAGCAGCCTAGCCGGCGGACCGGCGAACACCGGGGAGCTGTTTTTT.

The chain uses TRBV30 and TRBJ2-7; a possible D gene is TRBD2 (6 bases). V lost 4 bases, J lost 5 bases, and 9 bases lay in between. This CDR3 has 11 residues. CDR1 GTSNPN and CDR2 SVGIG come from the germline V gene (reference sequence). CDR3 bases: TGTGCCTGGACTAGCGATAACGAGCAGTACTTC. Translation: CAWTSDNEQYF.

The chain has TRBV7-9 and TRBJ1-3; D gene unclear. CDR1 is SEHNR, CDR2 FQNEAQ, per germline (reference sequence). The CDR3 consists of 16 residues. V dropped 5 bases and J dropped 0 bases, with 14 bases sitting between them. The CDR3 DNA reads TGTGCCAGCAGCCCCCGACTGTGGAGCTCTGGAAACACCATATATTTT. This translates into CASSPRLWSSGNTIYF.

This clonotype was counted a few times. The chain recombines TRBV20-1 with TRBJ1-2; TRBD1 is a possible D gene (5 bases). CDR1 is DFQATT and CDR2 is SNEGSKA in the germline V gene (reference sequence). V lost 8 bases to trimming and J lost 2 bases, with 12 bases between them. The CDR3 extends over 12 amino acids. CDR3 nucleotides: TGCAGTCCCAGGGTGTTAAACTATGGCTACACCTTC. Its translation: CSPRVLNYGYTF.

The chain joins TRBV27 to TRBJ1-6; D ambiguous. The germline V gene has CDR1 MNHEY and CDR2 SMNVEV (reference sequence). The V gene lost 3 bases and the J gene lost 8 bases, with 5 bases spanning the gap. CDR3 length equals 12 residues. CDR3 DNA: TGTGCCAGCAGTTTCGCGGATTCACCCCTCCACTTT. Residues: CASSFADSPLHF.

This sequence joins TRBV6-5 and TRBJ1-1; D gene ambiguous. CDR3 length: 14 amino acids. CDR1 MNHEY and CDR2 SVGAGI come from the germline V gene. The V gene lost 0 bases and the J gene lost 1 base, with 6 bases spanning the gap. CDR3 nucleotide sequence: TGTGCCAGCAGTTACTCCAGCACGAACACTGAAGCTTTCTTT. Amino acids: CASSYSSTNTEAFF.

J is TRBJ2-1 and V is TRBV30; TRBD1 matches at 8 bases. The CDR3 spans 13 residues. Germline V gives CDR1 GTSNPN, CDR2 SVGIG (reference sequence). V trimming: 5 bases; J trimming: 5 bases; junction bases outside the gene matches: 5. The CDR3 nucleotides are TGTGCCTGGGTAGAACAGGGGGACAATGAGCAGTTCTTC. Protein sequence: CAWVEQGDNEQFF.

Here the CDR3 DNA reads TGCAGCGTCGGGACAGGGGGCGACACTGAAGCTTTCTTT. Its translation: CSVGTGGDTEAFF. This chain links TRBV29-1 with TRBJ1-1, with 12 bases matching TRBD1. CDR3 size: 13 residues. Unmatched junction bases numbered 2, after V lost 6 bases and J lost 3 bases. The germline CDR1 and CDR2 sequences are SQVTM and ANQGSEA.

The chain combines TRBV10-3 with TRBJ1-6; D unclear. This CDR3 is built from 17 residues. V shed 0 bases and J shed 4 bases, with 13 bases lying between them. Germline V lookup: CDR1 ENHRY, CDR2 SYGVKD. The CDR3 sequence is CAISESKPGRYNSPLHF. CDR3 coding DNA: TGTGCCATCAGTGAGTCGAAACCCGGCCGGTATAATTCACCCCTCCACTTT.

This chain uses TRBV29-1 with TRBJ1-3; the D is unclear. CDR1 SQVTM and CDR2 ANQGSEA come from the germline V gene. V was cut by 4 bases and J by 0 bases, with 4 bases left in between. This CDR3 region has 12 residues. The CDR3: CSVGVSGNTIYF. The DNA of the CDR3 is TGCAGCGTTGGAGTCTCTGGAAACACCATATATTTT.

The chain combines TRBV25-1 with TRBJ2-5; D gene ambiguous. Trimming cost V 9 bases and J 2 bases, with 10 bases left between them. This CDR3 contains 12 residues. Germline loops: CDR1 MGHDK, CDR2 SYGVNS. The CDR3 DNA is TGTGCCAGAAGGCCGCTTCAAGAGACCCAGTACTTC. Its protein product is CARRPLQETQYF.

This clonotype was counted between two and nine times. The chain employs TRBV6-1 and TRBJ1-5; D is unclear. The V gene lost 0 bases and the J gene lost 4 bases, with 7 bases spanning the gap. Germline V gene data show CDR1 as MNHNS and CDR2 as SASEGT. This CDR3 spans 14 amino acids. The CDR3 nucleotides read TGTGCCAGCAGTGAAGCGTTTCTTAATCAGCCCCAGCATTTT. It yields the protein CASSEAFLNQPQHF.

This chain connects TRBV10-3 to TRBJ2-1, with 10 bases fitting TRBD2. V lost 3 bases and J lost 8; bases outside the gene matches: 7. Germline CDR1 ENHRY, CDR2 SYGVKD. The CDR3 sequence is 15 residues long. CDR3: CAISDEAGGVDEQFF. CDR3 bases: TGTGCCATCAGTGATGAAGCGGGAGGGGTAGATGAGCAGTTCTTC.

This clonotype has a single count. The V call is TRBV19, the J call TRBJ2-5; possibly TRBD1 for D (5 bases). Germline V gives CDR1 LNHDA, CDR2 SQIVND (reference sequence). V dropped 2 bases and J dropped 6 bases, with 10 bases sitting between them. The CDR3 contains 13 residues. The DNA of the CDR3 is TGTGCCAGTAGTATATTCGCAGGGAAGACCCAGTACTTC. Residues: CASSIFAGKTQYF. Full variable domain (rest looked up from reference TRBV19 and TRBJ2-5): DGGITQSPKYLFRKEGQNVTLSCEQNLNHDAMYWYRQDPGQGLRLIYYSQIVNDFQKGDIAEGYSVSREKKESFPLTVTSAQKNPTAFYLCASSIFAGKTQYFGPGTRLLVL.

The genes are TRBV9 and TRBJ2-5; 7 positions match TRBD2. This CDR3 region has 14 residues. Germline lookup yields CDR1 SGDLS and CDR2 YYNGEE. V lost 4 bases and J lost 5; bases outside the gene matches: 8. The CDR3 bases are TGTGCCAGCAGCCTCCGGACTAGTTCGGAGACCCAGTACTTC. Its protein is CASSLRTSSETQYF.

The gene calls are TRBV12-5 and TRBJ2-3, with D hard to call. V was shortened by 1 base and J by 0 bases, with 11 bases between the two germline ends. Per the germline V gene, CDR1 is LGHNT and CDR2 is FRNRAP. CDR3 length: 16 amino acids. The CDR3 nucleotides are TGTGCTAGTGGTTTGGGAAGGACGGCTAGCACAGATACGCAGTATTTT. Encoded protein: CASGLGRTASTDTQYF. Variable domain in full (rest from reference TRBV12-5 and TRBJ2-3): DARVTQTPRHKVTEMGQEVTMRCQPILGHNTVFWYRQTMMQGLELLAYFRNRAPLDDSGMPKDRFSAEMPDATLATLKIQPSEPRDSAVYFCASGLGRTASTDTQYFGPGTRLTVL.